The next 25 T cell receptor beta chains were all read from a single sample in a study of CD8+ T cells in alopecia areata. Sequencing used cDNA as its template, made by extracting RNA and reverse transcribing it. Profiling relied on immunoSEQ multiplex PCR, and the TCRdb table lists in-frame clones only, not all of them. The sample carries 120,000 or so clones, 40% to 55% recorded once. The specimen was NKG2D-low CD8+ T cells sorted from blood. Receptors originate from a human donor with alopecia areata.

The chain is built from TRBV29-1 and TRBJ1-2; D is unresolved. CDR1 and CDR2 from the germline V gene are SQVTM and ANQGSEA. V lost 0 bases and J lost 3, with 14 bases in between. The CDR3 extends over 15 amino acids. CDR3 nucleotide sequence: TGCAGCGTTGAAGATTTCGGGAAGGGAGACTATGGCTACACCTTC. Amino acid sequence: CSVEDFGKGDYGYTF. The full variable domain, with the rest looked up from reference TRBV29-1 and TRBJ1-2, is SAVISQKPSRDICQRGTSLTIQCQVDSQVTMMFWYRQQPGQSLTLIATANQGSEATYESGFVIDKFPISRPNLTFSTLTVSNMSPEDSSIYLCSVEDFGKGDYGYTFGSGTRLTVV.

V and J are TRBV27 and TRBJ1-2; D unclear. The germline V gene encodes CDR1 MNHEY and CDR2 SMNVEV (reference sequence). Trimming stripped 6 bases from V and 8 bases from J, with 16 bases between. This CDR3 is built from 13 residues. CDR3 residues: CASRGSESEGYTF. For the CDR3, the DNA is TGTGCCAGCAGGGGATCGGAATCCGAGGGCTACACCTTC.

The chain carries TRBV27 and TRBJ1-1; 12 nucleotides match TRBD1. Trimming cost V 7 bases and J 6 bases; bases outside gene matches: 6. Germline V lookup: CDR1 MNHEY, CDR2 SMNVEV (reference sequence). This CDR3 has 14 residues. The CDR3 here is CASNPGTGGPEAFF. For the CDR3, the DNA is TGTGCCAGCAACCCCGGGACAGGGGGCCCTGAAGCTTTCTTT.

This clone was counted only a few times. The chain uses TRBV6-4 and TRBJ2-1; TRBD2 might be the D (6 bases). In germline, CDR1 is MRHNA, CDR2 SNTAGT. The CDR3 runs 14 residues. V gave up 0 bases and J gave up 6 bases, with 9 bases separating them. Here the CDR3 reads CASSDSIGGNEQFF. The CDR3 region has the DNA TGTGCCAGCAGTGACTCGATCGGGGGCAATGAGCAGTTCTTC.

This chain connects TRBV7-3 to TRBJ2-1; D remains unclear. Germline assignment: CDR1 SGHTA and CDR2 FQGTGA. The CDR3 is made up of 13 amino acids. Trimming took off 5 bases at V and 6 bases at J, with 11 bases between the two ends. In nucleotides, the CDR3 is TGTGCCAGCAGCCGAACCCAAGTCAATGAGCAGTTCTTC. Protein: CASSRTQVNEQFF.

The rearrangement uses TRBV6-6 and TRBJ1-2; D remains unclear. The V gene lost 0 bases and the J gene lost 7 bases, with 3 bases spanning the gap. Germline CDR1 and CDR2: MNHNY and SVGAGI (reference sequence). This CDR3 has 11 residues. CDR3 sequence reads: CASSYSVGYTF. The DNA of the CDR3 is TGTGCCAGCAGTTACTCGGTTGGCTACACCTTC.

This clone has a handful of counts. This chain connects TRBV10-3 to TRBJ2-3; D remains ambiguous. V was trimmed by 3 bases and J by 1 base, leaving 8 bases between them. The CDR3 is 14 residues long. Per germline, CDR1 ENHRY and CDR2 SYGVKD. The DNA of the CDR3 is TGTGCCATCAGTGACGGTGGGGGCACAGATACGCAGTATTTT. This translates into CAISDGGGTDTQYF.

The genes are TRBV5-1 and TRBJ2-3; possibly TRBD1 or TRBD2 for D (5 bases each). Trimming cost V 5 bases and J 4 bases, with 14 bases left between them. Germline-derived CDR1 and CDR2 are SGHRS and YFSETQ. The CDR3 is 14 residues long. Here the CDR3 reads CASSETRDPDTQYF. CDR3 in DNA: TGCGCCAGCAGTGAGACTCGGGACCCAGATACGCAGTATTTT.

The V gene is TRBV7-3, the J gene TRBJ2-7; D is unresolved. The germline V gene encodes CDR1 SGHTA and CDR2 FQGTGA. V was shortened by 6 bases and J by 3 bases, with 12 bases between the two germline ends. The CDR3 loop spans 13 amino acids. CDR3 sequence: CASSPTPGYEQYF. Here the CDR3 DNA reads TGTGCCAGCAGTCCTACTCCGGGCTACGAGCAGTACTTC.

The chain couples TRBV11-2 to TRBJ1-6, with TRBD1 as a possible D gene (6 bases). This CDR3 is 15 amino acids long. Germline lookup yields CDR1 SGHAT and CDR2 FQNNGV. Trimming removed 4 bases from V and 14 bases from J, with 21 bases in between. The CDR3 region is CASSSHREYEGALHF. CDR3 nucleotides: TGTGCCAGCAGCTCCCATAGGGAATACGAGGGGGCCCTCCACTTT.

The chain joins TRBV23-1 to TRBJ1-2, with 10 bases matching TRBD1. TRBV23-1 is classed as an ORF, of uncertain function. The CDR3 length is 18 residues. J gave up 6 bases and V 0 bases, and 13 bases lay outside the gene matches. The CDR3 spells CASSQSQLTGGSENGYTF. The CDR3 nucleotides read TGCGCCAGCAGTCAATCGCAGTTGACAGGGGGCAGTGAGAATGGCTACACCTTC.

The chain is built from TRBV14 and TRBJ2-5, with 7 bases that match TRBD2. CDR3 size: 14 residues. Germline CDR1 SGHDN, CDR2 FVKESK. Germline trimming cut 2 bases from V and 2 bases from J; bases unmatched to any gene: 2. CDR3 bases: TGTGCCAGCAGCCAACTAGCGGAGCAAGAGACCCAGTACTTC. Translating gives CASSQLAEQETQYF.

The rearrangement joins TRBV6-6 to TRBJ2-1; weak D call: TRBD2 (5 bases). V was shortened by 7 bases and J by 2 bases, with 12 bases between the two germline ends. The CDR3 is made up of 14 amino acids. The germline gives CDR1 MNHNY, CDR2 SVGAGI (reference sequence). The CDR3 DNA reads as TGTGCCAGCATCTCCGGGGTCGCCTACAATGAGCAGTTCTTC. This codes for CASISGVAYNEQFF.

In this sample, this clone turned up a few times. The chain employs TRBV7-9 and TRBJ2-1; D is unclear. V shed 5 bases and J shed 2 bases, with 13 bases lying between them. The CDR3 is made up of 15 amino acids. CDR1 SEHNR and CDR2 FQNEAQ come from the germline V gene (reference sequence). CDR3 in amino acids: CASSPDGVAYNEQFF. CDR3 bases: TGTGCCAGCAGCCCCGACGGAGTAGCCTACAATGAGCAGTTCTTC.

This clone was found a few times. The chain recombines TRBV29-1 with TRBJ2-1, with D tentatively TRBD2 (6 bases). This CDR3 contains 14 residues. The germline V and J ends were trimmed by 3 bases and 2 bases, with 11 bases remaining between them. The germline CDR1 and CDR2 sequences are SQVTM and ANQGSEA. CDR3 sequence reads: CSVDVAGPYNEQFF. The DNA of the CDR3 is TGCAGCGTTGACGTTGCGGGGCCCTACAATGAGCAGTTCTTC.

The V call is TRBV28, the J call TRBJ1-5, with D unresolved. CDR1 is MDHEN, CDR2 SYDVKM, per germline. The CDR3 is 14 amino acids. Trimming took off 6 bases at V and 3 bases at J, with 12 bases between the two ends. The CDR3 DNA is TGTGCCAGCAGCTCGAGAGGGTCCAATCAGCCCCAGCATTTT. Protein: CASSSRGSNQPQHF.

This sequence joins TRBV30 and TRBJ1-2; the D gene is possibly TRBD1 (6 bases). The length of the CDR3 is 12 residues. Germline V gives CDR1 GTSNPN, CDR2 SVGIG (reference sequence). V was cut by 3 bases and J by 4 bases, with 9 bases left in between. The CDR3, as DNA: TGTGCCTGGAGGCAGGGGACCTATGGCTACACCTTC. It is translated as CAWRQGTYGYTF.

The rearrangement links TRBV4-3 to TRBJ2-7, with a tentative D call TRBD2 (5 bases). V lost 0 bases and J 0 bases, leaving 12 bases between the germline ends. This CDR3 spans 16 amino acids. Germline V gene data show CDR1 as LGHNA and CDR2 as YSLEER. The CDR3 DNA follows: TGCGCCAGCAGCCAAGATCCGGGAACCTACTCCTACGAGCAGTACTTC. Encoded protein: CASSQDPGTYSYEQYF.

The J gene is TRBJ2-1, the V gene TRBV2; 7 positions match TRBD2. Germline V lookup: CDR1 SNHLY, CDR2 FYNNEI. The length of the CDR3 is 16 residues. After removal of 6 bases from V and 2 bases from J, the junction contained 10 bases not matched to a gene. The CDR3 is CASSPWASGTYNEQFF. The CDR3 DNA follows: TGTGCCAGCAGCCCCTGGGCTAGCGGAACCTACAATGAGCAGTTCTTC.

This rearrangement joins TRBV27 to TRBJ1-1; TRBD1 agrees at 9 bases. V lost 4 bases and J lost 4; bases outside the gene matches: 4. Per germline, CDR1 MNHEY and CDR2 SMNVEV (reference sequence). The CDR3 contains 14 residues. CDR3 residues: CASSWTGAGTEAFF. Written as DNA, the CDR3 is TGTGCCAGCAGTTGGACAGGGGCGGGCACTGAAGCTTTCTTT.

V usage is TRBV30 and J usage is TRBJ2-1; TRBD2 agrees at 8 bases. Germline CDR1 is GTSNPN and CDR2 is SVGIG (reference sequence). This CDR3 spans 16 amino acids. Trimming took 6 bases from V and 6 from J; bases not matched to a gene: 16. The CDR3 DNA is TGTGCCTGCGAAACCTCGTCTAGCGGGTTCGGCAATGAGCAGTTCTTC. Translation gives CACETSSSGFGNEQFF.

CDR3 residues: CASSLGASGTTDTQYF. The CDR3 nucleotides read TGTGCCAGCAGCTTAGGCGCTAGCGGAACCACAGATACGCAGTATTTT. The chain is built from TRBV7-6 and TRBJ2-3; 7 bases agree with TRBD2. CDR1 is SGHVS and CDR2 is FNYEAQ in the germline V gene. The ends lost 1 base at V and 2 bases at J; junction bases unmatched: 6. CDR3 size: 16 residues.

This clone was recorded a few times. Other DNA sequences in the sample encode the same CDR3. The CDR3 is CASSSNTGELFF. CDR3 sequence (DNA): TGTGCCAGCAGCTCCAACACCGGGGAGCTGTTTTTT. This sequence joins TRBV11-2 and TRBJ2-2; D is ambiguous. The ends were cut back, 4 bases at V and 2 bases at J, with 2 bases in the middle. Germline loops: CDR1 SGHAT, CDR2 FQNNGV. The CDR3 length is 12 residues.

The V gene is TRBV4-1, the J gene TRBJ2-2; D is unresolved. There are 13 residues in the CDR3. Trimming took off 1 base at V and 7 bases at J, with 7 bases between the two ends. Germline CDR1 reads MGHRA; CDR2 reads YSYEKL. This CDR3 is CASSQGGLGELFF. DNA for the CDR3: TGCGCCAGCAGCCAAGGGGGTCTCGGGGAGCTGTTTTTT.

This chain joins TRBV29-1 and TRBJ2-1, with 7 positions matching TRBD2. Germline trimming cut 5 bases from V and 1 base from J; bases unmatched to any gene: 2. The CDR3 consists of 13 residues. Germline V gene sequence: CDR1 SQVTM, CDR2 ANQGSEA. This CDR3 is CSVRAGSYNEQFF. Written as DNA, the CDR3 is TGCAGCGTTCGAGCGGGGTCCTACAATGAGCAGTTCTTC.